This T cell receptor (beta chain) was captured by sequencing in a study of radiotherapy plus CTLA-4 blockade in lung cancer. Measured with immunoSEQ multiplex PCR; TCRdb has only the in-frame clones, and not every one. The sample has 75,000 to 100,000 clones, around nine tenths seen once. Focal radiation plus CTLA-4 blockade with ipilimumab was given to patients with chemo-refractory metastatic non-small-cell lung cancer. Looked up from germline, CDR1 is SGHTA and CDR2 is FQGNSA. V lost 6 bases and J 4 bases, leaving 10 bases between the germline ends. There are 13 residues in the CDR3. The chain carries TRBV7-2 and TRBJ1-3; D is undetermined. This sequence was found in a human donor with non-small cell lung cancer that progressed on radiotherapy plus ipilimumab. The material sequenced was peripheral blood, taken from a patient treated with radiotherapy plus ipilimumab. Here the CDR3 reads CASSTTRGNTIYF. CDR3 in DNA: TGTGCCAGCAGTACTACACGCGGAAACACCATATATTTT.